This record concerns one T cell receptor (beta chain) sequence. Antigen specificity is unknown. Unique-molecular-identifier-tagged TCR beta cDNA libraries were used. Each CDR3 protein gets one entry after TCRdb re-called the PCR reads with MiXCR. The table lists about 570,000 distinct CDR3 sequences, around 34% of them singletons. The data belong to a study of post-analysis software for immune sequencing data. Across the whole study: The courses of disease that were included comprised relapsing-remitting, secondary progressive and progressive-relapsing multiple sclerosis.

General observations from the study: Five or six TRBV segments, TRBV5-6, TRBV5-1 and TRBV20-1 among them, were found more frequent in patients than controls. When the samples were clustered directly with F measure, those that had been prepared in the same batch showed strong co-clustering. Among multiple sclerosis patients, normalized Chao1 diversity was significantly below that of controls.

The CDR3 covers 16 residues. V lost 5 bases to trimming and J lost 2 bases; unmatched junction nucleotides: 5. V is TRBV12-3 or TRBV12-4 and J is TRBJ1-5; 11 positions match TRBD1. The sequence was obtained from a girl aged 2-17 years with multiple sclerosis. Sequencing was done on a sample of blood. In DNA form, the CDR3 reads TGTGCCAGCAGTCTCGGGACAGGGGGTGGCAATCAGCCCCAGCATTTT. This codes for CASSLGTGGGNQPQHF.